This entry lists 21 T cell receptor beta chains sequenced from one sample in a study of cytomegalovirus exposure and HLA in healthy donors. The PCR made use of 60 Vbeta and 13 Jbeta primers. Method: immunoSEQ multiplex PCR; TCRdb's copy keeps in-frame clones and lacks some. The repertoire consists of some 140,000 clones, with approximately 74% occurring once and the leading ten covering roughly 2.2%. The specimen was PBMCs. The receptors were sampled from a man younger than 45 in good health and CMV-seronegative.

V gene TRBV6-6 combines with J gene TRBJ2-3; TRBD2 matches at 8 bases. Germline assignment: CDR1 MNHNY and CDR2 SVGAGI (reference sequence). Germline trimming cut 6 bases from V and 2 bases from J; bases unmatched to any gene: 10. CDR3 length: 16 amino acids. CDR3 sequence (DNA): TGTGCCAGCAGAGGCACTAGCGGAGGAGACACAGATACGCAGTATTTT. It yields the protein CASRGTSGGDTDTQYF.

The V call is TRBV28, the J call TRBJ2-5; 8 bases agree with TRBD1. J gave up 6 bases and V 5 bases, and 5 bases lay outside the gene matches. Per the germline V gene, CDR1 is MDHEN and CDR2 is SYDVKM. The CDR3 length is 13 residues. CDR3 region: CASSPGGEKTQYF. CDR3 in DNA: TGTGCCAGCAGTCCAGGGGGCGAAAAGACCCAGTACTTC.

This chain links TRBV11-3 with TRBJ2-7, with D possibly TRBD1 on 5 matching bases. The CDR3 has 14 amino acids. Germline assignment: CDR1 SGHNT and CDR2 YENEEA. Trimming pared 1 base from V and 0 bases from J, leaving 7 bases between. CDR3 sequence reads: CASSLGGASYEQYF. The CDR3 nucleotides read TGTGCCAGCAGCTTAGGTGGGGCCTCCTACGAGCAGTACTTC.

The V and J genes are TRBV29-1 and TRBJ2-7; 12 nucleotides match TRBD2. Germline trimming cut 7 bases from V and 7 bases from J; bases unmatched to any gene: 11. The CDR3 length is 14 residues. CDR1 SQVTM and CDR2 ANQGSEA come from the germline V gene. The CDR3 DNA reads TGCAGCGCTGAGACTAGCGGGGGTTTGGGTGAGCAGTACTTC. Translated: CSAETSGGLGEQYF.

This chain joins TRBV7-9 and TRBJ1-4; TRBD1 might be the D (5 bases). This CDR3 contains 15 residues. Trimming stripped 2 bases from V and 8 bases from J, with 15 bases between. Germline assignment: CDR1 SEHNR and CDR2 FQNEAQ (reference sequence). The CDR3 DNA follows: TGTGCCAGCAGCTTACTCCGCCAGGGAGGAGAAAAACTGTTTTTT. Its protein product is CASSLLRQGGEKLFF.

The rearrangement links TRBV28 to TRBJ1-2, with a tentative D call TRBD1 (5 bases). V shed 5 bases and J shed 5 bases, with 21 bases lying between them. Germline V gives CDR1 MDHEN, CDR2 SYDVKM. The CDR3 totals 16 residues. The CDR3 nucleotides read TGTGCCAGCAGTACCACCCCGGGACTAGCTGCTTATGGCTACACCTTC. Translated: CASSTTPGLAAYGYTF.

The V gene is TRBV19, the J gene TRBJ2-7; the match to TRBD1 covers 9 bases. The CDR3 is 13 amino acids. The V segment lost 6 bases and the J segment 3 bases; nucleotides outside the gene matches: 3. Germline lookup yields CDR1 LNHDA and CDR2 SQIVND (reference sequence). The CDR3, as DNA: TGTGCCAGTAGGGGACAGGGAGGCTACGAGCAGTACTTC. It codes for CASRGQGGYEQYF. Based on the CDR3 plus reference TRBV19 and TRBJ2-7, the full variable domain is DGGITQSPKYLFRKEGQNVTLSCEQNLNHDAMYWYRQDPGQGLRLIYYSQIVNDFQKGDIAEGYSVSREKKESFPLTVTSAQKNPTAFYLCASRGQGGYEQYFGPGTRLTVT.

The sample holds a few counts of this clone. The chain links TRBV28 to TRBJ1-5, with 7 bases identical to TRBD1. With V trimmed by 2 bases and J by 6 bases, 13 bases remained unmatched. From germline, CDR1 is MDHEN and CDR2 SYDVKM. The CDR3 extends over 17 amino acids. The CDR3 nucleotides are TGTGCCAGCAGTTTAAATGGGGCAGGGGGACATTTTCAGCCCCAGCATTTT. Translation: CASSLNGAGGHFQPQHF.

This rearrangement joins TRBV4-3 to TRBJ2-1; TRBD2 matches 10 bases. This CDR3 is 18 amino acids long. V was pared by 3 bases and J by 0 bases, with 8 bases of the junction left unmatched. Looked up from germline, CDR1 is LGHNA and CDR2 is YSLEER. The CDR3 loop is CASSHSSSGGSSYNEQFF. The CDR3 DNA reads as TGCGCCAGCAGCCACTCCTCTAGCGGGGGAAGCTCCTACAATGAGCAGTTCTTC.

The chain's CDR3 is CASMDRGLSFGYYEQYF. CDR3 coding DNA: TGTGCCAGCATGGACAGGGGGCTATCTTTTGGGTACTACGAGCAGTACTTC. The rearrangement joins TRBV2 to TRBJ2-7, with 11 bases lining up with TRBD1. Per germline, CDR1 SNHLY and CDR2 FYNNEI. The CDR3 has 17 amino acids. The ends lost 7 bases at V and 3 bases at J; junction bases unmatched: 14.

This chain links TRBV6-1 with TRBJ2-2; weak D call: TRBD1 (6 bases). The germline gives CDR1 MNHNS, CDR2 SASEGT. V was cut by 4 bases and J by 1 base, with 10 bases left in between. The CDR3 loop spans 15 amino acids. CDR3 nucleotides: TGTGCCAGCAGTGCGCAGGGACAGAACACCGGGGAGCTGTTTTTT. Translated: CASSAQGQNTGELFF.

This clone was detected once. The V call is TRBV9, the J call TRBJ2-7; D not resolved. This CDR3 contains 14 residues. V was trimmed by 2 bases and J by 1 base, leaving 10 bases between them. The germline CDR1 and CDR2 sequences are SGDLS and YYNGEE. CDR3 DNA: TGTGCCAGCAGCGTCGACTCGTATTCCTACGAGCAGTACTTC. Its translation: CASSVDSYSYEQYF.

The chain links TRBV6-1 to TRBJ2-5; 8 bases map to TRBD1. The CDR3 has 18 amino acids. V lost 0 bases, J lost 2 bases, and 11 bases stayed unmatched. CDR1 MNHNS and CDR2 SASEGT come from the germline V gene. The CDR3 loop reads CASSEASTGGGEQETQYF. The CDR3 DNA reads as TGTGCCAGCAGTGAAGCGAGTACAGGGGGAGGAGAGCAAGAGACCCAGTACTTC.

This clone was counted a few times. This chain connects TRBV28 to TRBJ1-1; 7 nucleotides match TRBD1. J was trimmed by 2 bases and V by 10 bases; bases with no gene match: 13. The CDR3 spans 15 residues. CDR1 and CDR2 from the germline V gene are MDHEN and SYDVKM. CDR3 bases: TGTGCCACCATAACGACAGGGAGCGCCAACACTGAAGCTTTCTTT. Protein sequence: CATITTGSANTEAFF.

The V call is TRBV7-2, the J call TRBJ2-3, with TRBD2 matching 11 bases. Germline V gene data show CDR1 as SGHTA and CDR2 as FQGNSA. This CDR3 spans 18 amino acids. V was clipped by 4 bases and J by 3 bases; unmatched bases: 12. The CDR3 sequence is CASSSMTSGTIITDTQYF. In nucleotides, the CDR3 is TGTGCCAGCAGCTCTATGACTAGCGGGACCATAATTACAGATACGCAGTATTTT. Based on the CDR3 plus reference TRBV7-2 and TRBJ2-3, the full variable domain is GAGVSQSPSNKVTEKGKDVELRCDPISGHTALYWYRQSLGQGLEFLIYFQGNSAPDKSGLPSDRFSAERTGGSVSTLTIQRTQQEDSAVYLCASSSMTSGTIITDTQYFGPGTRLTVL.

This clone has only a few counts. This chain links TRBV4-2 with TRBJ1-1; the match to TRBD1 covers 7 bases. The CDR3 is made up of 14 amino acids. CDR1 is LGHNA, CDR2 YNFKEQ, per germline. Trimming took 0 bases from V and 5 from J; bases not matched to a gene: 3. CDR3 coding DNA: TGTGCCAGCAGCCAAGAAGCAGGGGGGACTGAAGCTTTCTTT. Protein product: CASSQEAGGTEAFF.

The chain's CDR3 is CSVGLAGSTDTQYF. The CDR3 coding sequence is TGCAGCGTAGGACTAGCGGGGAGCACAGATACGCAGTATTTT. V gene TRBV29-1 combines with J gene TRBJ2-3; 12 positions agree with TRBD2. The CDR3 has 14 amino acids. CDR1 is SQVTM, CDR2 ANQGSEA, per germline. V trimming: 6 bases; J trimming: 0 bases; junction bases outside the gene matches: 1.

The genes are TRBV28 and TRBJ2-7; D might be TRBD1 (5 bases). The CDR3 is made up of 14 amino acids. V was clipped by 5 bases and J by 0 bases, with 11 bases between them. Germline V gene data show CDR1 as MDHEN and CDR2 as SYDVKM. The CDR3 sequence: CASSLTVSSYEQYF. As DNA, the CDR3 is TGTGCCAGCAGTCTGACAGTGAGCTCCTACGAGCAGTACTTC.

CDR3 protein: CASSYSWSGLHHEQYF. The CDR3 region has the DNA TGTGCCAGCAGTTACTCGTGGTCAGGGCTTCACCACGAGCAGTACTTC. V usage is TRBV6-5 and J usage is TRBJ2-7, with TRBD1 as a possible D gene (5 bases). CDR3 size: 16 residues. CDR1 is MNHEY and CDR2 is SVGAGI in the germline V gene. V was clipped by 0 bases and J by 5 bases, with 17 bases between them.

V usage is TRBV5-1 and J usage is TRBJ2-2, with TRBD2 identical over 9 bases. The CDR3 is 16 residues long. Germline CDR1 and CDR2: SGHRS and YFSETQ. After removal of 3 bases from V and 7 bases from J, the junction contained 10 bases not matched to a gene. Written as DNA, the CDR3 is TGCGCCAGCAGCTCCGGAGCGGGGGGCGGTGGCGGGGAGCTGTTTTTT. Translation gives CASSSGAGGGGGELFF.

Only one count was recorded for this clone. The chain links TRBV7-9 to TRBJ2-1; 8 bases match TRBD1. Germline V gene sequence: CDR1 SEHNR, CDR2 FQNEAQ (reference sequence). The CDR3 totals 12 residues. J gave up 3 bases and V 10 bases, and 2 bases lay outside the gene matches. CDR3 bases: TGTGCCACCGGGACAGGCTACAATGAGCAGTTCTTC. Translating it yields CATGTGYNEQFF.